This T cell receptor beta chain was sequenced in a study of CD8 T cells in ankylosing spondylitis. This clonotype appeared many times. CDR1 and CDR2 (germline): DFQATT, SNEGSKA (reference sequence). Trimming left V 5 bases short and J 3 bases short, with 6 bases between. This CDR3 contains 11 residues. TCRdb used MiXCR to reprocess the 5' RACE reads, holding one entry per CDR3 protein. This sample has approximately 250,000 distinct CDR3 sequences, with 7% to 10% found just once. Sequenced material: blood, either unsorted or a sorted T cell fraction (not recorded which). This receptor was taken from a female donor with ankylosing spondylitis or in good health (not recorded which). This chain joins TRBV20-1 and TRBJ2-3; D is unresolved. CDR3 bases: TGCAGTGCTGGCCCTACAGATACGCAGTATTTT. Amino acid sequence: CSAGPTDTQYF.